This T cell receptor (beta chain) originates from a study of blood T cell repertoires in COVID-19. For the study at large: COVID-19 samples, acute and convalescent, were from the United States, Italy and Spain.

Recruitment covered 25 or so US areas and drew participants whose ages spanned about 18 to 95 years. Among Cohort 3 donors, those recovered had two negative PCRs, clearance, or symptom resolution. The CDR3 consists of 12 residues. Trimming cost V 4 bases and J 8 bases, with 12 bases left between them. Germline V CDR1 and CDR2: SGDLS, YYNGEE. This clone has only one observation. This table comes from immunoSEQ multiplex PCR, and its TCRdb copy is limited to in-frame clones, with some not included. The table has over 150,000 clones, 75% to 90% seen once. The V gene is TRBV9, the J gene TRBJ1-2; D not certain. The receptor comes from a man between 40 and 49 years old who had recovered from COVID-19. Sequenced: PBMCs or T cells enriched from blood (not recorded which). CDR3 sequence: CASSFVGRGYTF. The CDR3 coding sequence is TGTGCCAGCAGCTTTGTTGGTCGGGGCTACACCTTC.